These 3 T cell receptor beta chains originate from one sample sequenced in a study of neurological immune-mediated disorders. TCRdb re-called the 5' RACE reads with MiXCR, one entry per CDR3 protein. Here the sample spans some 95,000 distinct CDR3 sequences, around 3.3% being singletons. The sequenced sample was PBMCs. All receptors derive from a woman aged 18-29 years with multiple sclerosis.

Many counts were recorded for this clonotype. CDR3 amino acids: CASSPGTGYNEQFF. CDR3 nucleotide sequence: TGTGCCAGCAGCCCCGGGACCGGCTACAATGAGCAGTTCTTC. The chain couples TRBV5-5 to TRBJ2-1; either TRBD1 or TRBD2 may fit D (5 bases each). From germline, CDR1 is SGHKS and CDR2 YYEKEE (reference sequence). There are 14 residues in the CDR3. The V and J ends lost 4 bases and 3 bases respectively, with 11 bases between them.

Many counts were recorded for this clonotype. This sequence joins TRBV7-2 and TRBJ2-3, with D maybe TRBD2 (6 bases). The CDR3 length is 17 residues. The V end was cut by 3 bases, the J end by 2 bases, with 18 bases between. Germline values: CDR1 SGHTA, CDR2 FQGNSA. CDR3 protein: CASSFGEVFSSTDTQYF. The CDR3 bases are TGTGCCAGCAGCTTCGGGGAGGTGTTCAGCTCCACAGATACGCAGTATTTT.

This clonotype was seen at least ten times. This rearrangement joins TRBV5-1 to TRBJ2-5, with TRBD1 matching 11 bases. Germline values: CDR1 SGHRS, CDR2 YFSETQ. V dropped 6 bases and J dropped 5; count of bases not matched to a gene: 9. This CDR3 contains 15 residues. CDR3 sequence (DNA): TGCGCCAGCACCTACGGACAGGGGGCGCGGGAGACCCAGTACTTC. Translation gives CASTYGQGARETQYF.